Sequencing of this T cell receptor (beta chain) was carried out in a study of T cell responses to AZD1222 COVID-19 vaccine. Study findings and constraints: Just a handful of AZD1222 recipients tested seropositive at baseline. Two AZD1222 administrations were followed by greater Spike-specific TCR breadth and depth. White British people made up most donors, females outnumbered males, and clonal diversity was possibly underestimated.

For this clone: Its antigen is currently unknown.

Profiling relied on immunoSEQ multiplex PCR, and the TCRdb table lists in-frame clones only, not all of them. The profile shows over 150,000 clones, just over 85% of them singletons. The germline gives CDR1 SGDLS, CDR2 YYNGEE. V dropped 4 bases and J dropped 6 bases, with 19 bases sitting between them. The CDR3 is 15 residues long. This rearrangement joins TRBV9 to TRBJ1-2; the D is unclear. This TCR was sampled from an adult in good health. This sample comprised peripheral blood, obtained on day 0 of AZD1222 vaccination. CDR3 region: CASSPGRRSSDGYTF. CDR3 coding DNA: TGTGCCAGCAGCCCCGGTCGGAGATCAAGTGATGGCTACACCTTC.